This T cell receptor (beta chain) was recovered during a study of blood T cell repertoires in COVID-19. Study-level information: The study drew acute and convalescent COVID-19 samples from the United States, Italy and Spain. The cDNA or gDNA used as material had been derived from T cells, B-cell-depleted T cells, or PBMCs.

This clone was found once. In the source study's methods: For nucleated cells, counts were estimated from reference gene primer amplification. The protocol was immunoSEQ multiplex PCR, while the TCRdb copy is restricted to in-frame clones and leaves out a portion. V and J calls and clone size come straight from that table; D and trimming were deduced from the DNA. The repertoire holds 200,000 to 300,000 clones, with 85% to 95% as singletons. Seattle's cohort entered during active infection and was followed longitudinally. V was clipped by 5 bases and J by 5 bases, with 12 bases between them. The V gene's germline CDR1 is SNHLY and CDR2 FYNNEI. This CDR3 is built from 13 residues.

Sequenced: peripheral blood. The rearrangement uses TRBV2 and TRBJ1-1; D is ambiguous. The origin of this receptor is a man aged 30 to 45 with COVID-19, enrolled during active disease. The chain's CDR3 is CASSLDGRTEAFF. Written as DNA, the CDR3 is TGTGCCAGCAGTCTAGACGGGAGGACTGAAGCTTTCTTT.